The rows below give T cell receptor beta chains drawn from one sample of a study of blood T cell repertoires in COVID-19. Sequenced by immunoSEQ multiplex PCR; TCRdb stores in-frame clones only, minus some. The sample yields 250,000 or so clones, around 90% seen once. Sequencing used PBMCs or T cells enriched from blood (not recorded which). The source is a woman aged 40 to 49 who had been exposed to COVID-19. The CDR3 runs from the conserved cysteine through the conserved F or W. A D gene is named only where the DNA matches it firmly. Clone size is stated in some rows and not others, as once, few, many or a class when expanded.

TRBJ2-7,NA,NA,TRBV27,TGTGCCAGCAGTTTATCGAGGTCCTACGAGCAGTACTTC,CASSLSRSYEQYF
TRBJ2-7,TRBD2,NA,TRBV3-1/TRBV3-2,TGTGCCAGCAGCCTCTTCGGACTAGCCGCCTACGAGCAGTACTTC,CASSLFGLAAYEQYF
TRBJ2-5,NA,NA,TRBV12-3/TRBV12-4,TGTGCCAGCAGTTTTTACCAGAAAGAGACCCAGTACTTC,CASSFYQKETQYF
TRBJ2-2,NA,NA,TRBV5-1,TGTGCCAGCAGCTTAGGGGTTGGGGAGCTGTTTTTT,CASSLGVGELFF
TRBJ1-6,NA,NA,TRBV27,TGTGCCAGCGGTATTAGATCCTATAATTCACCCCTCCACTTT,CASGIRSYNSPLHF
TRBJ2-4,TRBD2,once,TRBV6-1,TGTGCCAGCAGTGAAGGGACTAGCGGCCCCTACCACTTC,CASSEGTSGPYHF
TRBJ2-7,NA,NA,TRBV29-1,TGCAGCGTTGAAGATCGGCGGGGGCAATCCTACGAGCAGTACTTC,CSVEDRRGQSYEQYF
TRBJ1-1,NA,NA,TRBV29-1,TGCAGCGTTGTTGTACAGAACACTGAAGCTTTCTTT,CSVVVQNTEAFF
TRBJ2-1,TRBD2,NA,TRBV9,TGTGCCAGCAGCTCTGGCGGGGGGGTCAATGAGCAGTTCTTC,CASSSGGGVNEQFF
TRBJ2-3,NA,NA,TRBV7-2,TGTGCCAGCAGCTTAGCCGATCCGGAGTGGGGCGGACCAGATACGCAGTATTTT,CASSLADPEWGGPDTQYF
TRBJ2-2,NA,NA,TRBV7-6,TGTGCCAGCAGCAGCGACAGGCAATCGGGCACCGGGGAGCTGTTTTTT,CASSSDRQSGTGELFF
TRBJ2-3,TRBD2,once,TRBV6-5,TGTGCCAGCAGTTACTCGGGACTAGACACAGATACGCAGTATTTT,CASSYSGLDTDTQYF
TRBJ1-1,TRBD1,once,TRBV7-9,TGTGCCAGCAGCTATGAACAGGGGGACACTGAAGCTTTCTTT,CASSYEQGDTEAFF
TRBJ2-1,NA,NA,TRBV3-1/TRBV3-2,TGTGCCAGCAGCCAAGATTTTGCTAGCGCAACATACAATGAGCAGTTCTTC,CASSQDFASATYNEQFF
TRBJ2-3,TRBD1,NA,TRBV28,TGTGCCAGCAGTAAACCCGGGACAGGGTCTTCAGATACGCAGTATTTT,CASSKPGTGSSDTQYF
TRBJ2-1,TRBD2,NA,TRBV6-4,TGTGCCAGCAGTGACTCTGGGGGGGAATACAATGAGCAGTTCTTC,CASSDSGGEYNEQFF
TRBJ1-1,TRBD1,NA,TRBV6-5,TGTGCCAGCAGCCACCCGACAGGGATATCCCGGGCTTTCTTT,CASSHPTGISRAFF
TRBJ2-5,NA,NA,TRBV12-5,TGTGCTAGTGGTCCGAGCGATACAGAGACCCAGTACTTC,CASGPSDTETQYF
TRBJ1-4,TRBD1,NA,TRBV18,TGTGCCAGCTCACCACCGGGACAGGGAAATGAAAAACTGTTTTTT,CASSPPGQGNEKLFF
TRBJ2-7,NA,few,TRBV30,TGTGCCCGTGGGACAATCTACGAGCAGTACTTC,CARGTIYEQYF
TRBJ1-2,NA,NA,TRBV5-4,TGTGCCAGCACCAAAGGGGGGGGAAGTTGGGATGGCTACACCTTC,CASTKGGGSWDGYTF
TRBJ1-3,TRBD1,NA,TRBV30,TGTGCCCGAAAACGACAGGGCTCTGGAAACACCATATATTTT,CARKRQGSGNTIYF
TRBJ1-2,NA,NA,TRBV11-1,TGTGCCAGCAGCTTAGGACAGTACTATGGCTACACCTTC,CASSLGQYYGYTF
TRBJ2-7,NA,NA,TRBV28,TGTGCCAGCAGTCATGTGGGGACTTACGAGCAGTACTTC,CASSHVGTYEQYF
TRBJ2-3,NA,NA,TRBV6-5,TGTGCCAGCACTTTCGGGGAAACAGACACAGATACGCAGTATTTT,CASTFGETDTDTQYF
TRBJ2-2,TRBD2,NA,TRBV27,TGTGCCAGCAGTGCTAGCCGGCTAGCGGGAGAAATGACTACCGGGGAGCTGTTTTTT,CASSASRLAGEMTTGELFF
TRBJ1-1,NA,NA,TRBV6-5,TGTGCCAGCAGTTACGGTAGGGGGAACACTGAAGCTTTCTTT,CASSYGRGNTEAFF
TRBJ2-3,NA,NA,TRBV4-1,TGCGCCAGCAGCCTAGGGACTGCCACAGATACGCAGTATTTT,CASSLGTATDTQYF
TRBJ1-5,TRBD1,NA,TRBV7-9,TGTGCCAGCAGCCCGGGACAGGGCAATCAGCCCCAGCATTTT,CASSPGQGNQPQHF
TRBJ1-1,NA,NA,TRBV5-1,TGTGCCAGCAGCTTGGACGGAGTGAACACTGAAGCTTTCTTT,CASSLDGVNTEAFF
TRBJ1-5,NA,NA,TRBV2,TGTGCCAGCACTGCAAGGTTCGGGATGAATCAGCCCCAGCATTTT,CASTARFGMNQPQHF
TRBJ1-1,NA,NA,TRBV7-8,TGTGCCAGCAGCTTAGTGAGGGCCAGTGCGAAAACTGAAGCTTTCTTT,CASSLVRASAKTEAFF
TRBJ1-1,NA,once,TRBV12-3/TRBV12-4,TGTGCCAGCACCCAGGGTGTGGTCACTGAAGCTTTCTTT,CASTQGVVTEAFF
TRBJ1-2,NA,NA,TRBV4-3,TGCGCCAGCAGCCATAGTTTTAATACTGACTATGGCTACACCTTC,CASSHSFNTDYGYTF
TRBJ2-7,TRBD1,NA,TRBV7-2,TGTGCCAGCAGCTTTCGGACAGGGGGGTTGTACGAGCAGTACTTC,CASSFRTGGLYEQYF
TRBJ2-1,TRBD2,NA,TRBV10-3,TGTGCCATCAGTGAGGGGGGTAGCGGGGGCTACAATGAGCAGTTCTTC,CAISEGGSGGYNEQFF
TRBJ2-7,NA,NA,TRBV6-4,TGTGCCAGCAGTGGCCCCGGGGGTGGGGGACACGAGCAGTACTTC,CASSGPGGGGHEQYF
TRBJ1-3,NA,NA,TRBV19,TGTGCCAGTAGCGTACAGGGTTCTGGAAACACCATATATTTT,CASSVQGSGNTIYF
TRBJ2-4,TRBD1,NA,TRBV5-4,TGTGCCAGCAGCTTGACAGGGGGCGAAAACATTCAGTACTTC,CASSLTGGENIQYF
TRBJ2-5,TRBD2,NA,TRBV5-1,TGTGCCAGCAGCTCGGGACTAGCGGGATCAGAGACCCAGTACTTC,CASSSGLAGSETQYF
TRBJ1-2,NA,NA,TRBV2,TGTGCCAGCACGTCATCGGGAGCCGCTAACTATGGCTACACCTTC,CASTSSGAANYGYTF
TRBJ1-6,NA,NA,TRBV27,TGTGCCAGCAGTTTATCCGAAACAGGGAATTCACCCCTCCACTTT,CASSLSETGNSPLHF
TRBJ2-3,NA,NA,TRBV10-3,TGTGCCATCAGTGAGCCCTCCTCCACAGATACGCAGTATTTT,CAISEPSSTDTQYF
TRBJ1-3,NA,NA,TRBV28,TGTGCCAGCAGTTCACCAGCGGGTAGATACACCATATATTTT,CASSSPAGRYTIYF
TRBJ2-7,TRBD1,NA,TRBV7-9,TGTGCCAGCAGTTCCAACCGGGACAGGGGGATCTACGAGCAGTACTTC,CASSSNRDRGIYEQYF
TRBJ2-7,TRBD1,NA,TRBV30,TGTGCCTGGGGGACAGGGGCCGTCTACGAGCAGTACTTC,CAWGTGAVYEQYF
TRBJ1-1,NA,NA,TRBV11-2,TGTGCCAGCAGCTCTTCTAACCCCACTGAAGCTTTCTTT,CASSSSNPTEAFF
TRBJ1-1,NA,NA,TRBV18,TGTGCCGGGCCGAAGAACACTGAAGCTTTCTTT,CAGPKNTEAFF
TRBJ2-1,NA,NA,TRBV6-5,TGTGCCAGCAGTCCCGGGACACTCTACAATGAGCAGTTCTTC,CASSPGTLYNEQFF